This T cell receptor (beta chain) stems from a study of a mutant IDH1 vaccine in newly diagnosed glioma. Overall study: Vaccination of patients was performed eight times, in weeks 1, 3, 5, 7, 11, 15, 19 and 23. The start of vaccination came 4-6 weeks after radiotherapy alone, or with temozolomide cycles. Patients were pretreated with radiotherapy, temozolomide, or both, mostly both.

The time point was: week 23, last vaccination. Mutant IDH1 20-mer peptide, at 300 ug, made up each vaccine dose, with topical imiquimod. Points from the study as a whole: Patients showed vaccine-induced immune responses at a rate of approximately 92%.

Trimming shortened V by 2 bases and J by 1 base, and 13 bases separated the two germline ends. This CDR3 region has 15 residues. Germline CDR1 is SGHRS and CDR2 is YFSETQ. In regard to this clone: Its antigen remains unidentified.

TCRdb's table, derived via immunoSEQ multiplex PCR, lists solely in-frame clones and lacks some. The sample yields tens of thousands of clones, around four fifths seen once. Sequencing used PBMCs, obtained from a glioma patient whose treatment included an IDH1 peptide vaccine. The rearrangement uses TRBV5-1 and TRBJ2-7; tentatively, D is TRBD1 (5 bases). The receptor's source is a man aged 50 to 59 with glioma. The CDR3 DNA sequence: TGCGCCAGCAGCTTAACTCGACAGACATCCTACGAGCAGTACTTC. It specifies CASSLTRQTSYEQYF.